This T cell receptor beta chain was captured in a study of CD8 T cells in ankylosing spondylitis. From the 5' RACE reads, TCRdb called clonotypes with MiXCR, one entry per CDR3 protein. This sample yields about 840,000 distinct CDR3 sequences, of which approximately 10% are seen a single time; 0.51% belongs to the top ten. Study-level results: Seemingly characteristic of ankylosing spondylitis blood was a TCR beta motif consisting of about 8 highly homologous variants.

Germline CDR1 SGHNT, CDR2 YYREEE (reference sequence). V shed 2 bases, J shed 8 bases, and the junction held 7 bases outside the gene matches. CDR3 length: 15 residues. Concerning this clonotype: Its antigen is not known.

This receptor was identified in a male donor with ankylosing spondylitis. Sequencing was performed on blood, either unsorted or a sorted T cell fraction (not recorded which). The J gene is TRBJ1-6, the V gene TRBV5-4; 7 bases are a match to TRBD1. The CDR3: CASSFRPDRDSPLHF. The CDR3 DNA follows: TGTGCCAGCAGCTTCCGACCCGACAGGGATTCACCCCTCCACTTT.